The TCR beta chain described here comes from a study of naive and memory T cell subsets. Notes on the study in general: Naive repertoires, especially CD8, held a few larger clonotypes, possibly memory cells re-expressing CD45RA.

Cells stained for CD3, CD4, CD8, CD45RA, CD27 and viability were sorted into four CD45RA/CD27 subsets. Trimming cost V 6 bases and J 0 bases, with 15 bases left between them. This CDR3 has 15 residues. CDR1 MNHEY and CDR2 SVGAGI come from the germline V gene. Two oligonucleotides, mixed equimolar, formed the beta constant-region primer covering TRBC1 and TRBC2. Ligated cDNA was amplified by four rounds of PCR with nested alpha and beta constant-region primers and SP2. TCRdb ran MiXCR on the UMI-ligation and nested PCR reads and lists one entry per CDR3 protein. Of around 140,000 distinct CDR3 sequences listed, over 20% are singletons. For this clonotype: Its antigen is undetermined.

The sequenced sample was naive CD4+ T cells from blood. The V and J genes are TRBV6-5 and TRBJ2-7; either TRBD1 or TRBD2 may supply D (5 bases each). The origin of this receptor is a human donor in good health. The chain's CDR3 is CASRIPAGGSYEQYF. CDR3 in DNA: TGTGCCAGCAGAATCCCCGCTGGGGGCTCCTACGAGCAGTACTTC.